Below, 9 T cell receptor beta chains from the same sample are listed, as sequenced in a study of T cells after posttransplantation cyclophosphamide. The table came from immunoSEQ multiplex PCR; TCRdb's copy has only in-frame clones and leaves some out. This sample carries nearly 25,000 clones, none of them present only once. Sequenced material: PBMCs. The source is a woman aged 45 to 65 in good health, CMV-negative, and a related stem cell transplant donor.

The chain links TRBV14 to TRBJ2-1, with D possibly matching TRBD2 (7 bases). V was trimmed by 2 bases and J by 8 bases, leaving 19 bases between them. This CDR3 is built from 16 residues. Germline CDR1 and CDR2: SGHDN and FVKESK. DNA for the CDR3: TGTGCCAGCAGCCAACTAGGGGGGGGCAAATTGGATGAGCAGTTCTTC. Amino acids: CASSQLGGGKLDEQFF.

The sample holds many counts of this clone. The chain links TRBV7-2 to TRBJ2-7; 9 bases are shared with TRBD1. Germline V lookup: CDR1 SGHTA, CDR2 FQGNSA. V shed 3 bases, J shed 3 bases, and the junction held 6 bases outside the gene matches. This CDR3 spans 15 amino acids. The CDR3 loop reads CASSFRTGEGYEQYF. The CDR3 DNA sequence: TGTGCCAGCAGCTTCAGGACAGGGGAGGGCTACGAGCAGTACTTC.

This clone has at least ten counts. V is TRBV6-5 and J is TRBJ2-7, with D tentatively TRBD1 (6 bases). This CDR3 comprises 13 residues. Germline V gives CDR1 MNHEY, CDR2 SVGAGI. The V gene lost 4 bases and the J gene lost 4 bases, with 11 bases spanning the gap. CDR3 bases: TGTGCCAGCAGTTTAACAACAGGGTACGAGCAGTACTTC. Amino acid sequence: CASSLTTGYEQYF.

The table lists this clone with many counts. The chain links TRBV4-2 to TRBJ1-3, with TRBD1 matching over 8 bases. This CDR3 comprises 17 residues. Trimming removed 2 bases from V and 0 bases from J; junction bases left unmatched: 6. Germline CDR1 reads LGHNA; CDR2 reads YNFKEQ. The CDR3 is CASSQLSGTGSGNTIYF. The CDR3, as DNA: TGTGCCAGCAGCCAATTATCAGGGACAGGCTCTGGAAACACCATATATTTT.

This clone was picked up many times. The chain joins TRBV2 to TRBJ2-7, with 8 bases lining up with TRBD1. Trimming cost V 5 bases and J 2 bases; bases outside gene matches: 5. The CDR3 consists of 14 residues. The germline V gene encodes CDR1 SNHLY and CDR2 FYNNEI. The CDR3 loop is CASSTWTGTYEQYF. As DNA, the CDR3 is TGTGCCAGCAGTACCTGGACAGGGACCTACGAGCAGTACTTC.

This clone has a count of ten or more. The chain couples TRBV5-1 to TRBJ2-7, with D possibly being TRBD2 (6 bases). Germline CDR1 reads SGHRS; CDR2 reads YFSETQ. V was shortened by 4 bases and J by 2 bases, with 13 bases between the two germline ends. CDR3 length equals 14 residues. The CDR3 is CASSRDSGPYEQYF. In DNA form, the CDR3 reads TGCGCCAGCAGCAGAGATAGCGGTCCCTACGAGCAGTACTTC.

Ten or more counts support this clone. This sequence joins TRBV9 and TRBJ2-1, with 9 bases fitting TRBD2. The CDR3 consists of 18 residues. Germline CDR1 SGDLS, CDR2 YYNGEE. V lost 3 bases, J lost 6 bases, and 16 bases stayed unmatched. The CDR3 nucleotides are TGTGCCAGCAGCGCGGACACAAATAGCGGGAGACGGGGCAATGAGCAGTTCTTC. This encodes CASSADTNSGRRGNEQFF.

In this sample, this clone turned up many times. The chain links TRBV9 to TRBJ2-7; TRBD1 is a possible D gene (6 bases). Trimming cost V 3 bases and J 4 bases, with 14 bases left between them. This CDR3 has 14 amino acids. The germline V gene has CDR1 SGDLS and CDR2 YYNGEE. CDR3 nucleotides: TGTGCCAGCAGCGAGGACGGGACAACGTACGAGCAGTACTTC. Protein product: CASSEDGTTYEQYF.

This clone was counted at least ten times. The J gene is TRBJ1-1, the V gene TRBV19; weak D call: TRBD1 (6 bases). The ends were cut back, 4 bases at V and 6 bases at J, with 12 bases in the middle. This CDR3 contains 13 residues. Germline loops: CDR1 LNHDA, CDR2 SQIVND (reference sequence). CDR3 sequence: CASSTQQGAEAFF. The CDR3 bases are TGTGCCAGTAGTACCCAACAGGGAGCTGAAGCTTTCTTT.